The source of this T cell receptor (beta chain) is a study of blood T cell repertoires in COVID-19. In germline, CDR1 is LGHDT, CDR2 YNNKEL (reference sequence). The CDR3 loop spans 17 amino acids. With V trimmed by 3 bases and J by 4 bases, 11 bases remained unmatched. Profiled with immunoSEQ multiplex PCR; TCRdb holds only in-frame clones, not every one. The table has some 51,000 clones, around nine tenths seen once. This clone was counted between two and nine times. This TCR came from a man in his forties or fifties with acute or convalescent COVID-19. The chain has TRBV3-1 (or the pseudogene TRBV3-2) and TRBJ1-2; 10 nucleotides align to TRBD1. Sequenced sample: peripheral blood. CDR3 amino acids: CASSHQPGQGKFYGYTF. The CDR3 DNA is TGTGCCAGCAGCCACCAACCGGGACAGGGGAAGTTCTATGGCTACACCTTC.